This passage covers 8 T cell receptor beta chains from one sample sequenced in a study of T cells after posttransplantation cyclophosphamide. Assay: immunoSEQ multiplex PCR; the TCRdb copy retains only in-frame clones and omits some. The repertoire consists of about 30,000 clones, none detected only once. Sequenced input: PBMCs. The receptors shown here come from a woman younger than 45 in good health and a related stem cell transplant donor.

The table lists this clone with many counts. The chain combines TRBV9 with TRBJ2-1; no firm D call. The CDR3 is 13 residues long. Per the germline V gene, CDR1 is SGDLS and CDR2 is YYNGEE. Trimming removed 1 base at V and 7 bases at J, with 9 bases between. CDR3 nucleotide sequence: TGTGCCAGCAGCGTATCACAGCTTAATGAGCAGTTCTTC. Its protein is CASSVSQLNEQFF.

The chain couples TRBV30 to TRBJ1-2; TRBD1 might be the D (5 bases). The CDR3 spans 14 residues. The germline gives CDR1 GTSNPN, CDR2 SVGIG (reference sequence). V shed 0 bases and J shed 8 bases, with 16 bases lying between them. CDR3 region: CAWSVLGRDNGYTF. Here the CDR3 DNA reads TGTGCCTGGAGTGTATTGGGCAGGGATAACGGCTACACCTTC.

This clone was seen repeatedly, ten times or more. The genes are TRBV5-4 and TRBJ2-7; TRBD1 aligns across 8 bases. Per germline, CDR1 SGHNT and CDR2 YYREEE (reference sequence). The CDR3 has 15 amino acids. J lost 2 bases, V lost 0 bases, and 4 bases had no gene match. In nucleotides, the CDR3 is TGTGCCAGCAGCTTGGACAGGGGGGAGGCCTACGAGCAGTACTTC. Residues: CASSLDRGEAYEQYF.

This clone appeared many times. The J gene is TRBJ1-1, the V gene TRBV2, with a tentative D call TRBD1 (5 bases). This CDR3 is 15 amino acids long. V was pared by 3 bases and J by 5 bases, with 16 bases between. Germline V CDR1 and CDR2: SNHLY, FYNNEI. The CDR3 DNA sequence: TGTGCCAGCAGTGAGGGGGGGAGAGGTAATACTGAAGCTTTCTTT. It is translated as CASSEGGRGNTEAFF.

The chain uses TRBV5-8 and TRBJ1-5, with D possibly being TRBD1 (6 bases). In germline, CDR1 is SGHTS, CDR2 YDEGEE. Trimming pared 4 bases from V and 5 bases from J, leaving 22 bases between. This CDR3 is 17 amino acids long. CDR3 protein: CASSPGNRELWDQPQHF. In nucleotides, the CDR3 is TGTGCCAGCAGCCCTGGTAACAGGGAACTCTGGGATCAGCCCCAGCATTTT.

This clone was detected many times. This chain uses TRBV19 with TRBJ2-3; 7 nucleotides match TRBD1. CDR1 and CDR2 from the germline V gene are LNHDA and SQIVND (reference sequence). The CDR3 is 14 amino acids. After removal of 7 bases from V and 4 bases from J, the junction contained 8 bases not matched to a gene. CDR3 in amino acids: CASKGATESDTQYF. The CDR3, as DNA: TGTGCCAGTAAGGGGGCGACGGAATCAGATACGCAGTATTTT.

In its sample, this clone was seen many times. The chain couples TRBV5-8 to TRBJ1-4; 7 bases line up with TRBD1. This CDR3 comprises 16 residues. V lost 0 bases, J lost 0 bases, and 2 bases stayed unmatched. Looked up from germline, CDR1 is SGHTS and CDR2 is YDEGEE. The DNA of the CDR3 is TGTGCCAGCAGCTTGGGGACAGGACCAACTAATGAAAAACTGTTTTTT. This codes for CASSLGTGPTNEKLFF.

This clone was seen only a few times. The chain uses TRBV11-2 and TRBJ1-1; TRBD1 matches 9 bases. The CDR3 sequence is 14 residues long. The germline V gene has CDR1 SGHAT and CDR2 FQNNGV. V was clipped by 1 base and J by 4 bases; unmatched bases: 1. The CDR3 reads CASSLATGGTEAFF. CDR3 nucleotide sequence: TGTGCCAGCAGCTTAGCGACAGGGGGCACTGAAGCTTTCTTT.